One and the same sample provided the 25 T cell receptor beta chains below, sequenced in a study of T cells in Graves' hyperthyroidism and ophthalmopathy (dated by TCRdb to the late 2010s). Receptors were amplified or captured by multiplex PCR. Sequencing relied on an Illumina HiSeq 2000. The TCR beta CDR3 regions were amplified from the RNA transcripts. A first-round RT-PCR of the TCR CDR3 used the HTBI primer set with the Qiagen OneStep RT-PCR kit. TCRdb itself trimmed the public reads at Q25 with fastp, ran MiXCR and retained productive beta chains. Records with the same CDR3 protein are collapsed into one entry carrying the most frequent genes and DNA. The sample profile shows about 420,000 distinct CDR3 sequences; around a sixth of them were found once. The ten largest account for around 14% of the sample. The sample consisted of blood. The receptors were gathered from a woman between 18 and 30 years old with Graves' hyperthyroidism.

This clonotype has at least ten counts. The chain carries TRBV12-3 or TRBV12-4 and TRBJ1-5, with D uncertain. The CDR3 sequence is 14 residues long. V was clipped by 1 base and J by 4 bases, with 8 bases between them. CDR3 sequence reads: CASSLDGLNQPQHF. As DNA, the CDR3 is TGTGCCAGCAGTTTAGACGGATTAAATCAGCCCCAGCATTTT.

V is TRBV9 and J is TRBJ1-4, with D possibly matching TRBD1 (6 bases). Trimming shortened V by 0 bases and J by 2 bases, and 8 bases separated the two germline ends. Per germline, CDR1 SGDLS and CDR2 YYNGEE. The CDR3 is made up of 15 amino acids. The CDR3 nucleotides are TGTGCCAGCAGCGTAGGGGGGCGCACTAATGAAAAACTGTTTTTT. Amino acids: CASSVGGRTNEKLFF.

This clonotype was recorded many times. The CDR3 DNA follows: TGTGCCAGCAGCCAAGGACAGGGGGTCTATGGCTACACCTTC. This codes for CASSQGQGVYGYTF. The chain uses TRBV28 and TRBJ1-2; 10 bases fit TRBD1. Germline CDR1 reads MDHEN; CDR2 reads SYDVKM. The CDR3 spans 14 residues. V lost 6 bases, J lost 4 bases, and 5 bases stayed unmatched.

The J gene is TRBJ2-1, the V gene TRBV7-6, with 9 positions matching TRBD2. The J segment lost 6 bases and the V segment lost 5 bases, leaving 8 bases of the junction unmatched. The CDR3 contains 15 residues. CDR1 is SGHVS, CDR2 FNYEAQ, per germline. The CDR3 sequence: CASSRPGLASNEQFF. The DNA for the CDR3 is TGTGCCAGCAGCCGACCGGGACTAGCATCCAATGAGCAGTTCTTC.

This clonotype was observed at least ten times. The chain couples TRBV5-1 to TRBJ2-3; tentative D call: TRBD2 (5 bases). This CDR3 has 15 residues. Trimming left V 7 bases short and J 0 bases short, with 15 bases between. Per germline, CDR1 SGHRS and CDR2 YFSETQ. The CDR3 region is CASQTEGGSTDTQYF. Here the CDR3 DNA reads TGCGCCAGCCAGACCGAAGGAGGTAGCACAGATACGCAGTATTTT.

V gene TRBV7-9 combines with J gene TRBJ2-3; 10 bases are shared with TRBD1. This CDR3 is built from 15 residues. After removal of 5 bases from V and 6 bases from J, the junction contained 8 bases not matched to a gene. Germline V gene sequence: CDR1 SEHNR, CDR2 FQNEAQ (reference sequence). In DNA form, the CDR3 reads TGTGCCAGCAGCGCAACCGGGACAGGGGTTGATACGCAGTATTTT. Protein sequence: CASSATGTGVDTQYF.

This clonotype was recorded many times. The chain is built from TRBV7-2 and TRBJ2-2, with 8 bases that match TRBD2. In germline, CDR1 is SGHTA, CDR2 FQGNSA. Trimming took 5 bases from V and 1 from J; bases not matched to a gene: 3. The CDR3 is made up of 15 amino acids. CDR3 residues: CASSRGGRNTGELFF. The CDR3 bases are TGTGCCAGCAGCCGCGGGGGGAGGAACACCGGGGAGCTGTTTTTT.

This clonotype appeared once. The rearrangement uses TRBV24-1 and TRBJ2-2; TRBD1 is a possible D gene (6 bases). This CDR3 comprises 17 residues. The V gene's germline CDR1 is KGHDR and CDR2 SFDVKD. Trimming stripped 0 bases from V and 1 base from J, with 11 bases between. The CDR3 here is CATSDLGGRLNTGELFF. CDR3 bases: TGTGCCACCAGTGATTTGGGGGGCAGGCTGAACACCGGGGAGCTGTTTTTT.

The rearrangement uses TRBV27 and TRBJ2-2; D remains unclear. The V end was cut by 5 bases, the J end by 5 bases, with 12 bases between. CDR1 is MNHEY, CDR2 SMNVEV, per germline (reference sequence). This CDR3 has 14 residues. The CDR3 spells CASSTRLITGELFF. The CDR3 nucleotides are TGTGCCAGCAGTACCCGACTGATAACCGGGGAGCTGTTTTTT.

This clonotype was picked up many times. The chain couples TRBV20-1 to TRBJ2-1, with 9 bases aligning to TRBD2. The CDR3 length is 12 residues. The ends lost 4 bases at V and 13 bases at J; junction bases unmatched: 8. The germline gives CDR1 DFQATT, CDR2 SNEGSKA (reference sequence). The DNA of the CDR3 is TGCAGTGCTACTAGCGGGGTGATTGATCAGTTCTTC. Its protein is CSATSGVIDQFF.

On this clonotype: This may come from a read error, since a much larger clone is one base off. This chain connects TRBV5-1 to TRBJ2-3; the D gene is possibly TRBD2 (5 bases). The CDR3 spans 15 residues. Trimming cost V 4 bases and J 8 bases, with 20 bases left between them. Germline CDR1 SGHRS, CDR2 YFSETQ. The CDR3 here is CASSPGGYTIRTQYF. The CDR3 region has the DNA TGCGCCAGCAGCCCCGGCGGGTACACGATCCGTACGCAGTATTTT.

In the case of this clonotype: The CDR3 ends on some other residue instead of the conserved phenylalanine or tryptophan, so this is likely a read error. The chain uses TRBV7-9 and TRBJ2-2; tentatively, D is TRBD1 (5 bases). Per the germline V gene, CDR1 is SEHNR and CDR2 is FQNEAQ (reference sequence). V lost 5 bases and J lost 3, with 16 bases in between. The length of the CDR3 is 16 residues. The CDR3 DNA reads as TGTGCCAGCAGCGTGGTGGGGCGGTTAGACACCGGGGAGCTGTTTCTT. This gives the protein CASSVVGRLDTGELFL.

In this sample, this clonotype turned up many times. The genes are TRBV7-9 and TRBJ1-3, with a tentative D call TRBD1 (6 bases). CDR3 length: 16 residues. V lost 6 bases, J lost 6 bases, and 21 bases lay in between. Germline-derived CDR1 and CDR2 are SEHNR and FQNEAQ (reference sequence). As DNA, the CDR3 is TGTGCCAGCAGTCAAAGCCCCACAGGGCTTGAAAACACCATATATTTT. The encoded protein is CASSQSPTGLENTIYF.

The CDR3: CASSEALGQGVGYTF. CDR3 bases: TGTGCCAGCAGTGAAGCATTGGGACAGGGGGTTGGCTACACCTTC. The J gene is TRBJ1-2, the V gene TRBV2; 11 bases map to TRBD1. This CDR3 region has 15 residues. Germline V gene lookup returns CDR1 SNHLY and CDR2 FYNNEI. The V gene end was trimmed by 0 bases and the J gene end by 7 bases; junction bases not matched to a gene: 4.

In this sample, this clonotype turned up a few times. CDR3 DNA sequence: TGCAGCGGCCTACGGGGGGGGGCGCTTAGCTCCTACAATGAGCAGTTCTTC. Protein product: CSGLRGGALSSYNEQFF. This chain joins TRBV29-1 and TRBJ2-1; 8 bases line up with TRBD2. Germline CDR1 is SQVTM and CDR2 is ANQGSEA. CDR3 length equals 17 residues. The ends lost 7 bases at V and 0 bases at J; junction bases unmatched: 14.

This clonotype was detected ten times or more. The chain joins TRBV6-2 or TRBV6-3 to TRBJ2-3, with D unresolved. The CDR3 is made up of 15 amino acids. Trimming cost V 5 bases and J 1 base, with 13 bases left between them. From germline, CDR1 is MNHEY and CDR2 SVGEGT. Here the CDR3 reads CASSDTAGGTDTQYF. The DNA of the CDR3 is TGTGCCAGCAGTGACACGGCAGGAGGCACAGATACGCAGTATTTT.

This clonotype was observed at least ten times. The CDR3 spells CASSLGGAGSGNQPQHF. The CDR3 nucleotides read TGTGCCAGCAGTTTAGGAGGCGCAGGGTCGGGCAATCAGCCCCAGCATTTT. The gene calls are TRBV6-1 and TRBJ1-5; D is perhaps TRBD1 (5 bases). Deletions cut 5 bases from V and 2 bases from J, with 19 bases between. Germline CDR1 and CDR2: MNHNS and SASEGT. The CDR3 consists of 17 residues.

This clonotype occurred many times. The V and J genes are TRBV20-1 and TRBJ2-7; D uncertain. Germline CDR1 and CDR2: DFQATT and SNEGSKA (reference sequence). This CDR3 is built from 13 residues. The V gene lost 4 bases and the J gene lost 2 bases, with 12 bases spanning the gap. CDR3 nucleotide sequence: TGCAGTGCTACCCGGGCCGGCACCTACGAGCAGTACTTC. It is translated as CSATRAGTYEQYF.

This clonotype was observed at least ten times. The rearrangement uses TRBV7-2 and TRBJ2-7; 7 nucleotides line up with TRBD1. Trimming at V came to 5 bases and at J to 1 base, leaving 5 bases not matched to a gene. CDR1 and CDR2 (germline): SGHTA, FQGNSA. This CDR3 contains 14 residues. CDR3 residues: CASSRQGNSYEQYF. CDR3 nucleotides: TGTGCCAGCAGCCGACAGGGCAATTCCTACGAGCAGTACTTC.

This clonotype was seen ten or more times. The rearrangement links TRBV20-1 to TRBJ2-3; D not resolved. This CDR3 has 13 amino acids. Looked up from germline, CDR1 is DFQATT and CDR2 is SNEGSKA (reference sequence). V was cut by 3 bases and J by 4 bases, with 11 bases left in between. This CDR3 is CSARGGGADTQYF. The CDR3 nucleotides are TGCAGTGCTAGGGGCGGTGGGGCAGATACGCAGTATTTT.

This clonotype was counted between two and nine times. V usage is TRBV12-3 or TRBV12-4 and J usage is TRBJ2-4, with a weak D call TRBD2 (6 bases). CDR3 length: 12 amino acids. V lost 4 bases to trimming and J lost 9 bases, with 10 bases between them. This chain's CDR3 is CASSSGGGIQYF. As DNA, the CDR3 is TGTGCCAGCAGTTCTGGGGGAGGCATTCAGTACTTC.

This clonotype has a count of ten or more. Here the CDR3 DNA reads TGTGCCAGCAGACCCTTGAACTATGGCTACACCTTC. Its protein product is CASRPLNYGYTF. J is TRBJ1-2 and V is TRBV12-3 or TRBV12-4; the D is unclear. The CDR3 consists of 12 residues. V was clipped by 6 bases and J by 2 bases, with 7 bases between them.

J is TRBJ2-5 and V is TRBV7-9, with 7 nucleotides matching TRBD2. CDR1 is SEHNR and CDR2 is FQNEAQ in the germline V gene (reference sequence). Trimming took 1 base from V and 4 from J; bases not matched to a gene: 6. This CDR3 comprises 15 residues. The CDR3 nucleotides read TGTGCCAGCAGCTTAGAGCTGGCGGGAGCAGAGACCCAGTACTTC. Its translation: CASSLELAGAETQYF.

There are many counts of this clonotype. The V call is TRBV20-1, the J call TRBJ2-1; TRBD1 agrees at 8 bases. Germline CDR1 is DFQATT and CDR2 is SNEGSKA (reference sequence). The CDR3 runs 15 residues. Trimming at V came to 2 bases and at J to 12 bases, leaving 15 bases not matched to a gene. The CDR3 region has the DNA TGCAGTGCTAGACCCGACAGGGGAGGCTCCTCGGGGCAGTTCTTC. This encodes CSARPDRGGSSGQFF.

Turning to this clonotype: With a much larger clone just one base away, this may be a read error. The gene calls are TRBV5-1 and TRBJ2-2; 10 nucleotides agree with TRBD2. CDR3 size: 19 residues. The germline CDR1 and CDR2 sequences are SGHRS and YFSETQ. V dropped 0 bases and J dropped 2; count of bases not matched to a gene: 10. CDR3 nucleotide sequence: TGCGCCAGCAGCTTGGGGGGCCAAGCGGGGGGGCCCAACACCGGGGAGCTGTTTTTT. Translated: CASSLGGQAGGPNTGELFF.